The clone carrying this TCR beta chain was counted ten times or more. The antigen is unknown. This record belongs to a study of metastatic and nonmetastatic thyroid tumors. About the study: The authors compared repertoires across blood and tumor or nodule tissue from malignant and benign thyroid patients.

Study findings and constraints: It was reported that TCR beta diversity was significantly higher in malignant thyroid tumors than benign nodules, in blood and tumor.

In the original analysis: What underpinned the distant-metastasis classifier for papillary thyroid cancer was the set of CDR3 differences across clinicopathological groups. TCRdb called clones again from the PCR reads with MiXCR. TCRdb, not the authors, supplied the V and J calls. The sample yields some 45,000 clones, 15% to 20% seen once. Each patient went into thyroid surgery without having received any treatment. Sequenced: blood. This TCR derives from a female donor with papillary thyroid cancer or a benign thyroid nodule (not recorded which). Some clones in this sample may be carry-over from other donors' samples.

This chain's CDR3 is CASSIQGRRETQYF. Written as DNA, the CDR3 is TGTGCCAGTAGTATACAGGGGAGGCGAGAGACCCAGTACTTC. The V call is TRBV19, the J call TRBJ2-5, with D perhaps matching TRBD1 or TRBD2 (6 bases each). This CDR3 spans 14 amino acids. V lost 2 bases to trimming and J lost 4 bases, with 11 bases between them. Germline CDR1 is LNHDA and CDR2 is SQIVND (reference sequence).